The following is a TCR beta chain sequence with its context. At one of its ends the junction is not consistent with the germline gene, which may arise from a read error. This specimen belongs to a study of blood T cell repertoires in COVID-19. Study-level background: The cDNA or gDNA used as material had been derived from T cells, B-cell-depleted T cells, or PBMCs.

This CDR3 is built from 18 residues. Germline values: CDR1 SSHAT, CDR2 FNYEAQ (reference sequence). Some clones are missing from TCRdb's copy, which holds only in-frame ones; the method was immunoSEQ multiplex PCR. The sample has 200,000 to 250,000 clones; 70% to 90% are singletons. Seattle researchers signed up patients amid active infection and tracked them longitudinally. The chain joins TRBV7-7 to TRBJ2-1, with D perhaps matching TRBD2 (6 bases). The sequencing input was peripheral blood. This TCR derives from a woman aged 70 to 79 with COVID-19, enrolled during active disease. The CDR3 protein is CASSLARSARGRDNEQFF. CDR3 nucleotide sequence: TGTGCTAGCAGCTTAGCGCGGTCTGCGCGGGGCCGGGACAATGAGCAGTTCTTC.